What follows describes a single T cell receptor (beta chain). This entry comes from a study of OX40 agonist ivuxolimab in advanced cancers. This table comes from immunoSEQ multiplex PCR, and its TCRdb copy is limited to in-frame clones, with some not included. Here the sample spans tens of thousands of clones, more than 85% being singletons. Germline CDR1 is SGDLS and CDR2 is YYNGEE. The CDR3 is made up of 11 amino acids. V shed 7 bases and J shed 4 bases, with 6 bases lying between them. The TCR was taken from an adult with an advanced solid tumor such as melanoma, head and neck, liver or kidney cancer. This chain uses TRBV9 with TRBJ1-3; TRBD1 might be the D (5 bases). The sequencing here drew on CD4+ or CD8+ T cells sorted from blood, taken in a trial of the OX40 agonist ivuxolimab. Here the CDR3 reads CASRGGNTIYF. In nucleotides, the CDR3 is TGTGCCAGCCGGGGGGGAAACACCATATATTTT.